The rows below give T cell receptor beta chains drawn from one sample of a study of blood T cell repertoires in COVID-19. The repertoire was sequenced with immunoSEQ multiplex PCR; TCRdb's copy has only in-frame clones and lacks some. This table has around 30,000 clones, nearly 80% appearing once. The sample consisted of peripheral blood. These receptors were collected from a woman in her 70s with acute or convalescent COVID-19. CDR3s include the opening cysteine and the closing phenylalanine or tryptophan. The D gene is left open where the match is weak. Clone size, where shown, is once, few, many, or a class for clones that have expanded.

d_gene,len,abundance,v_gene,j_gene,CDR3nt,CDR3aa
TRBD2,18,NA,TRBV3-1/TRBV3-2,TRBJ2-3,TGTGCCAGCAGCCTGACTAGCGGGAGGGCCGGATCTCTAGATACGCAGTATTTT,CASSLTSGRAGSLDTQYF
TRBD1,14,NA,TRBV5-6,TRBJ1-2,TGTGCCAGCAGCTGGGGACAGGAGGCCTATGGCTACACCTTC,CASSWGQEAYGYTF
TRBD1,14,once,TRBV7-9,TRBJ2-3,TGTGCCAGCAGCTTAGAGGGGGCGGGAGATACGCAGTATTTT,CASSLEGAGDTQYF
NA,14,NA,TRBV5-1,TRBJ2-3,TGCGCCAGCAGCTTAGCCTCTGGGAGAGATACGCAGTATTTT,CASSLASGRDTQYF
TRBD1,14,NA,TRBV28,TRBJ1-1,TGTGCCAGCAGAGAAGGACAGGGATTTACTGAAGCTTTCTTT,CASREGQGFTEAFF
NA,15,NA,TRBV18,TRBJ2-7,TGTGCCAGCTCGTCCCTCCCGGGGAGCTCCTACGAGCAGTACTTC,CASSSLPGSSYEQYF
TRBD2,15,once,TRBV27,TRBJ2-1,TGTGCCAGCAGCCCTCGGGCGCGGGAGGCCTATGAGCAGTTCTTC,CASSPRAREAYEQFF
TRBD1,14,NA,TRBV4-2,TRBJ1-2,TGTGCCAGCAGCCAAGGCACAGGGGCTATTGGCTACACCTTC,CASSQGTGAIGYTF
TRBD1,15,NA,TRBV28,TRBJ1-1,TGTGCCAGCAGCCGACAGGGGGCTATGAACACTGAAGCTTTCTTT,CASSRQGAMNTEAFF
NA,13,few,TRBV2,TRBJ2-2,TGTGCCACCCAGGATTTAAACACCGGGGAGCTGTTTTTT,CATQDLNTGELFF
NA,13,NA,TRBV2,TRBJ2-1,TGTGCCAGCAGTCTAGGATCCCGCGGTGAGCAGTTCTTC,CASSLGSRGEQFF
NA,17,NA,TRBV19,TRBJ1-1,TGTGCCAGTACCTCATGGGGCTTGTCCAGGACCAACACTGAAGCTTTCTTT,CASTSWGLSRTNTEAFF
TRBD1,13,NA,TRBV7-3,TRBJ2-7,TGTGCCAGCAGCTTCCAAGCAGGACAGGATCAGTACTTC,CASSFQAGQDQYF
TRBD1,17,NA,TRBV23-1,TRBJ1-5,TGCGCCAGCAGTCAAATCTATGGACAGGGCAGCAATCAGCCCCAGCATTTT,CASSQIYGQGSNQPQHF
TRBD1,16,NA,TRBV5-1,TRBJ1-6,TGCGCCAGCAGCTTGGGACAGGGTCTGACGGATTCACCCCTCCACTTT,CASSLGQGLTDSPLHF
NA,15,few,TRBV6-4,TRBJ2-3,TGTGCCAGCAGTTCAACAGGGAACAGTGCAGATACGCAGTATTTT,CASSSTGNSADTQYF
TRBD1,16,NA,TRBV7-8,TRBJ2-1,TGTGCCAGCAGCCGCGACAGGGCAAGAGGCTACAATGAGCAGTTCTTC,CASSRDRARGYNEQFF
NA,14,NA,TRBV10-3,TRBJ2-7,TGTGCCATCAGTGATCCCGGTTCCTCCTACGAGCAGTACTTC,CAISDPGSSYEQYF
TRBD1,14,NA,TRBV10-3,TRBJ2-4,TGTGCCACTAGACAGGGCGAAGCCAAAAACATTCAGTACTTC,CATRQGEAKNIQYF
NA,14,NA,TRBV9,TRBJ1-2,TGTGCCAGCAGCGTAGATGACAGAAACTATGGCTACACCTTC,CASSVDDRNYGYTF
NA,16,NA,TRBV15,TRBJ2-1,TGTGCCACCAGCAGAGATATGGAGGCTTTCAACAATGAGCAGTTCTTC,CATSRDMEAFNNEQFF
NA,14,NA,TRBV5-1,TRBJ1-1,TGCGCCAGCAGCATTGACAACATGAACACTGAAGCTTTCTTT,CASSIDNMNTEAFF
TRBD1,15,few,TRBV24-1,TRBJ1-2,TGTGCCACCAGTGATCAGGACAGGGAAGGCTATGGCTACACCTTC,CATSDQDREGYGYTF
TRBD2,16,NA,TRBV3-1/TRBV3-2,TRBJ2-7,TGTGCCAGCAGCCAAGATTCGGGACTAGTCTCCTACGAGCAGTACTTC,CASSQDSGLVSYEQYF
NA,13,NA,TRBV29-1,TRBJ1-5,TGCAGCGTTTATGAGGGGGGCAATCAGCCCCAGCATTTT,CSVYEGGNQPQHF
NA,12,once,TRBV28,TRBJ1-2,TGTGCCAGTCAACTCGCCAGGGGTGGCTACACCTTC,CASQLARGGYTF
NA,14,NA,TRBV5-4,TRBJ2-3,TGTGCCAGCAGCTTGACCCGGGACACAGATACGCAGTATTTT,CASSLTRDTDTQYF
NA,15,NA,TRBV7-2,TRBJ2-5,TGTGCCAGCAGCTTAGTAGGACAGATAAAAGAGACCCAGTACTTC,CASSLVGQIKETQYF
NA,12,NA,TRBV28,TRBJ1-2,TGTGCCAGCAACGTAGGGACATATGGCTACACCTTC,CASNVGTYGYTF
TRBD1,15,NA,TRBV28,TRBJ2-2,TGTGCCAGCAGTACCCCGGGACAGCACACCGGGGAGCTGTTTTTT,CASSTPGQHTGELFF
TRBD1,16,NA,TRBV27,TRBJ2-7,TGTGCCAGCAGTTTGGGTTGGGACAGTCCCTCCTACGAGCAGTACTTC,CASSLGWDSPSYEQYF
NA,13,NA,TRBV11-3,TRBJ2-7,TGTGCCAGCAGCTTAGGAGGCGACAGGGAGCAGTACTTC,CASSLGGDREQYF
TRBD2,15,few,TRBV5-6,TRBJ2-7,TGTGCCAGCAGCTCGGTAGCGGGAGCGGGGTACGAGCAGTACTTC,CASSSVAGAGYEQYF
NA,12,NA,TRBV5-1,TRBJ2-3,TGCGCCAGCAGCTCCACTTCAGATACGCAGTATTTT,CASSSTSDTQYF
NA,15,NA,TRBV11-2,TRBJ2-7,TGTGCCAGCAGCTTAATCGACAATTTCTCCTACGAGCAGTACTTC,CASSLIDNFSYEQYF
NA,15,NA,TRBV4-1,TRBJ2-7,TGCGCCAGCAGCCAAGTAGGAACTAGCTCCTACGAGCAGTACTTC,CASSQVGTSSYEQYF
NA,16,NA,TRBV4-2,TRBJ1-5,TGTGCCAGCAGCCGAGAGGACAGAAGTAGCAATCAGCCCCAGCATTTT,CASSREDRSSNQPQHF
TRBD2,17,NA,TRBV3-1/TRBV3-2,TRBJ2-3,TGTGCCAGCAGCCAAGATAGGATGATAGCGGGAACAGATACGCAGTATTTT,CASSQDRMIAGTDTQYF
TRBD2,15,NA,TRBV7-2,TRBJ2-5,TGTGCCAGCAGCTTAGCTAGCGGGGTAGTTGAGACCCAGTACTTC,CASSLASGVVETQYF
TRBD2,14,NA,TRBV2,TRBJ2-3,TGTGCCAGTGTAGCGGGAGGAGGCACAGATACGCAGTATTTT,CASVAGGGTDTQYF